These 5 T cell receptor beta chains were all obtained from the same sample, sequenced in a study of blood T cell repertoires in COVID-19. Here immunoSEQ multiplex PCR was the method, and the copy in TCRdb shows in-frame clones only, minus some. The sample consists of about 44,000 clones, over 70% of them appearing once. Sequencing was carried out using peripheral blood. These receptors were taken from a woman aged 40 to 50 with acute or convalescent COVID-19.

This sequence joins TRBV5-1 and TRBJ1-1, with a tentative D call TRBD1 (6 bases). CDR1 SGHRS and CDR2 YFSETQ come from the germline V gene. CDR3 length: 14 residues. V shed 0 bases and J shed 7 bases, with 13 bases lying between them. The CDR3 DNA reads TGCGCCAGCAGCTTGGGTCTACAGGGTATTGAAGCTTTCTTT. Protein sequence: CASSLGLQGIEAFF.

The chain links TRBV6-5 to TRBJ2-2, with a weak D call TRBD2 (5 bases). Looked up from germline, CDR1 is MNHEY and CDR2 is SVGAGI. The CDR3 length is 15 residues. V lost 5 bases, J lost 1 base, and 11 bases lay in between. The CDR3: CASSPRGRNTGELFF. The CDR3 nucleotides read TGTGCCAGCAGTCCCCGGGGAAGGAACACCGGGGAGCTGTTTTTT.

V gene TRBV5-1 combines with J gene TRBJ2-4, with TRBD1 matching over 10 bases. The CDR3 consists of 16 residues. V shed 4 bases and J 0 bases; nucleotides not matched to a gene: 4. In germline, CDR1 is SGHRS, CDR2 YFSETQ. CDR3 sequence reads: CASSPGTGEAKNIQYF. CDR3 in DNA: TGCGCCAGCAGCCCGGGGACAGGGGAAGCCAAAAACATTCAGTACTTC. Full variable domain (remainder filled in from reference TRBV5-1 and TRBJ2-4): KAGVTQTPRYLIKTRGQQVTLSCSPISGHRSVSWYQQTPGQGLQFLFEYFSETQRNKGNFPGRFSGRQFSNSRSEMNVSTLELGDSALYLCASSPGTGEAKNIQYFGAGTRLSVL.

This clone was seen a few times. The chain carries TRBV28 and TRBJ1-1; 7 bases are shared with TRBD1. Germline V gene sequence: CDR1 MDHEN, CDR2 SYDVKM. The CDR3 loop spans 16 amino acids. The ends lost 1 base at V and 5 bases at J; junction bases unmatched: 10. The CDR3 is CASSLSSTGKRTEAFF. CDR3 nucleotide sequence: TGTGCCAGCAGTTTATCGTCGACAGGGAAGCGTACTGAAGCTTTCTTT.

This chain joins TRBV4-1 and TRBJ1-1; TRBD1 matches at 7 bases. With 1 base clipped from V and 0 bases from J, the junction kept 2 bases outside the gene matches. From germline, CDR1 is MGHRA and CDR2 YSYEKL. There are 15 residues in the CDR3. The CDR3 DNA reads TGCGCCAGCAGCCAAGTGGGACAGTTGAACACTGAAGCTTTCTTT. This translates into CASSQVGQLNTEAFF.